The 5 T cell receptor beta chains below were found in one sample sequenced in a study of T cells in localized non-small cell lung cancer. Generated by immunoSEQ multiplex PCR, the TCRdb table keeps only in-frame clones and is missing some. The table includes about 31,000 clones, around 90% detected once. Sequenced here: peripheral blood mononuclear cells, sampled before any cancer treatment. These receptors were collected from a woman aged 35-75 years with stage III lung adenocarcinoma.

The chain has TRBV7-7 and TRBJ2-1; TRBD2 matches at 9 bases. The CDR3 length is 14 residues. Germline values: CDR1 SSHAT, CDR2 FNYEAQ (reference sequence). The ends lost 5 bases at V and 7 bases at J; junction bases unmatched: 6. The CDR3 nucleotides read TGTGCCAGCAGCCTCGGACTAGCGAGTAATGAGCAGTTCTTC. It codes for CASSLGLASNEQFF.

In this sample, this clone turned up once. The chain couples TRBV9 to TRBJ2-6, with D uncertain. CDR1 is SGDLS and CDR2 is YYNGEE in the germline V gene. V was shortened by 0 bases and J by 4 bases, with 8 bases between the two germline ends. The CDR3 is made up of 15 amino acids. For the CDR3, the DNA is TGTGCCAGCAGCGTAGGAGCTAGGGGGGCCAACGTCCTGACTTTC. Translation: CASSVGARGANVLTF.

The chain couples TRBV15 to TRBJ2-1; tentatively, D is TRBD1 (6 bases). Germline V CDR1 and CDR2: LNHNV, YYDKDF (reference sequence). The V end was cut by 0 bases, the J end by 8 bases, with 11 bases between. The CDR3 consists of 14 residues. This CDR3 reads CATSRDQAGDEQFF. As DNA, the CDR3 is TGTGCCACCAGCAGAGATCAGGCAGGGGATGAGCAGTTCTTC.

This chain connects TRBV7-3 to TRBJ2-1; a possible D gene is TRBD2 (5 bases). V was trimmed by 2 bases and J by 6 bases, leaving 14 bases between them. This CDR3 contains 15 residues. CDR1 is SGHTA and CDR2 is FQGTGA in the germline V gene. The CDR3 bases are TGTGCCAGCAGCTTACGGGGAGTAACCCCCAATGAGCAGTTCTTC. It encodes CASSLRGVTPNEQFF.

The gene calls are TRBV30 and TRBJ1-4; 9 bases map to TRBD1. The junction had 9 bases not matched to a gene; V was cut back by 5 bases and J by 5 bases. Germline V lookup: CDR1 GTSNPN, CDR2 SVGIG (reference sequence). The CDR3 has 15 residues. CDR3 sequence reads: CAWDQTGQGNEKLFF. Here the CDR3 DNA reads TGTGCCTGGGACCAGACGGGACAGGGAAATGAAAAACTGTTTTTT.